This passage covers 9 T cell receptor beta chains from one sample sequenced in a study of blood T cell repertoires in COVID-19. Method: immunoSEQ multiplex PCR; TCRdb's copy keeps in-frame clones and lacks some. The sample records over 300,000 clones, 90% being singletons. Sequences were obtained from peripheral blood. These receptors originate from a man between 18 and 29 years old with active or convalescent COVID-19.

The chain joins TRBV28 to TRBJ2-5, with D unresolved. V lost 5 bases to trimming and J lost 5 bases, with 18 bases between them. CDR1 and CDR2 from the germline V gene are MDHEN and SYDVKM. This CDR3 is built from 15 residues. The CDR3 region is CASSPPRPRRETQYF. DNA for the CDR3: TGTGCCAGCAGTCCCCCCCGCCCTAGGCGGGAGACCCAGTACTTC.

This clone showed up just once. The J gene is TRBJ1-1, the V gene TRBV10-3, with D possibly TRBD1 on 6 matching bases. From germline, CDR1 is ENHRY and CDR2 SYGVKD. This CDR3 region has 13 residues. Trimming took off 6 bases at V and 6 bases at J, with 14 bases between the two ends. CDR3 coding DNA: TGTGCCATCAGAAAGGGGCCAGGGGCTGAAGCTTTCTTT. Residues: CAIRKGPGAEAFF.

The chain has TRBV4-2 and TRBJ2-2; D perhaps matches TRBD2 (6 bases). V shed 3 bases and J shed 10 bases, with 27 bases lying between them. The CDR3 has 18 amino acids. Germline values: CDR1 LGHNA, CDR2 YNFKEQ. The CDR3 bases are TGTGCCAGCAGCCAGGAGCCCTCCGGCGGGGATACACCGGAGGAGCTGTTTTTT. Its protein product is CASSQEPSGGDTPEELFF.

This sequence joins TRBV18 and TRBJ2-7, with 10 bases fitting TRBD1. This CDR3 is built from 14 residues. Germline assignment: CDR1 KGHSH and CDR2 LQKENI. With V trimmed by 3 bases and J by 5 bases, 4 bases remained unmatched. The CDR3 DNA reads TGTGCCAGCTCACCGGTGGGACAGGGGAACGAGCAGTACTTC. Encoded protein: CASSPVGQGNEQYF.

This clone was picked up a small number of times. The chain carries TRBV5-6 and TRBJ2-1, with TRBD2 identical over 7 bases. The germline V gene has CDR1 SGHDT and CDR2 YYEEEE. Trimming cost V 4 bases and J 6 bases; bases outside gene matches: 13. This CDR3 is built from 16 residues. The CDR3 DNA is TGTGCCAGCAGCGTGTGGGCGCGACTAGCCCTCAATGAGCAGTTCTTC. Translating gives CASSVWARLALNEQFF.

CDR3: CASSRQVETQYF. CDR3 DNA: TGTGCCAGCAGCCGGCAGGTAGAGACCCAGTACTTC. The rearrangement joins TRBV5-6 to TRBJ2-5; no clear D gene. The germline V gene encodes CDR1 SGHDT and CDR2 YYEEEE. The CDR3 extends over 12 amino acids. V gave up 4 bases and J gave up 4 bases, with 8 bases separating them.

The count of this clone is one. The CDR3 DNA is TGTGCCAGCAGTTACTTACGGGAGGAAGGGGTGTACAATCAGCCCCAGCATTTT. Translating gives CASSYLREEGVYNQPQHF. V usage is TRBV6-2 or TRBV6-3 and J usage is TRBJ1-5, with D possibly matching TRBD1 (5 bases). Trimming pared 1 base from V and 3 bases from J, leaving 19 bases between. Germline V CDR1 and CDR2: MNHEY, SVGEGT. This CDR3 contains 18 residues.

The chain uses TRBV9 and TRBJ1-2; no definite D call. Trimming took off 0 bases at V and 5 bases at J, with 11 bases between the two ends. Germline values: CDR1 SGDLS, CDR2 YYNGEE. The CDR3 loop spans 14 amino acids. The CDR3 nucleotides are TGTGCCAGCAGCGTAGGAATTGGGCAATATGGCTACACCTTC. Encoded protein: CASSVGIGQYGYTF.

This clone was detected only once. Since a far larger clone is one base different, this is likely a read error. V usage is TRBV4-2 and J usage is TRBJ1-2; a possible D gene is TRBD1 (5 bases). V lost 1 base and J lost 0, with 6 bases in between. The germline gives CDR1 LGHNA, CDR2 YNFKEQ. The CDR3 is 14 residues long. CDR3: CASSQATANYGYTF. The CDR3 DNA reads TGTGCCAGCAGCCAAGCGACAGCTAACTATGGCTACACCTTC.